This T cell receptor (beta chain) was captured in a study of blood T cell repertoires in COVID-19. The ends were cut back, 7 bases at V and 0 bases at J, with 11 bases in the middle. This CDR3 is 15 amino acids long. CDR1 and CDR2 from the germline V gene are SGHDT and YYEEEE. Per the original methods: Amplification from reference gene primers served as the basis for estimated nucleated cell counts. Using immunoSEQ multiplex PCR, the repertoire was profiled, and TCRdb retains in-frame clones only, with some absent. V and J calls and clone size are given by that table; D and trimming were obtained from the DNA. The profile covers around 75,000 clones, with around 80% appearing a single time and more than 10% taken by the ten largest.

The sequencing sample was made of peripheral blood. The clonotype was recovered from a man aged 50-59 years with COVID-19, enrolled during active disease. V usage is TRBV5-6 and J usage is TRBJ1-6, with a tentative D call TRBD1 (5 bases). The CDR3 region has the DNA TGTGCCAGCTCCCTGGGGGGCTCCTATAATTCACCCCTCCACTTT. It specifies CASSLGGSYNSPLHF.